Each of the 8 T cell receptor beta chains below was sequenced from the same sample in a study of blood T cells in healthy people across ages. Sample-barcoded 5' priming and a J-beta primer mix drove a second PCR of 7 to 11 cycles. TCRdb itself ran the 5' RACE reads through MiXCR, one entry per CDR3 protein. The sample yields 1.4 million to 1.5 million distinct CDR3 sequences, around 39% seen once. Sequenced: blood. Receptor source: a young woman in good health.

This chain connects TRBV30 to TRBJ1-2; D is unresolved. Per the germline V gene, CDR1 is GTSNPN and CDR2 is SVGIG (reference sequence). This CDR3 region has 14 residues. V was shortened by 8 bases and J by 3 bases, with 19 bases between the two germline ends. CDR3 region: CAGQVLSGDYGYTF. The CDR3, as DNA: TGTGCCGGTCAGGTCCTTTCAGGAGACTATGGCTACACCTTC.

V and J are TRBV27 and TRBJ2-4, with 8 bases lining up with TRBD2. The CDR3 runs to 16 residues. Germline loops: CDR1 MNHEY, CDR2 SMNVEV (reference sequence). Trimming cost V 2 bases and J 6 bases; bases outside gene matches: 9. The CDR3 region has the DNA TGTGCCAGCAGTTTAAAAGGAGCGGGAGTCCCAAACATTCAGTACTTC. Translated: CASSLKGAGVPNIQYF.

This chain connects TRBV4-1 to TRBJ2-4, with D perhaps TRBD1 (7 bases). CDR1 is MGHRA, CDR2 YSYEKL, per germline. Between the trimmed V and J ends, which lost 3 bases and 1 base, there was a span of 13 bases. The CDR3 spans 16 residues. The CDR3 bases are TGCGCCAGCAGCCACGGGGGACAGTCGGCCAAAAACATTCAGTACTTC. Translation gives CASSHGGQSAKNIQYF.

Only a few counts were recorded for this clonotype. The V and J genes are TRBV5-1 and TRBJ2-7, with 8 bases fitting TRBD1. This CDR3 has 15 residues. The V and J ends lost 3 bases and 3 bases, in that order; junction bases with no gene match: 8. The germline gives CDR1 SGHRS, CDR2 YFSETQ. CDR3 nucleotide sequence: TGCGCCAGCAGCTCGTGGACAGGGCCTAACTACGAGCAGTACTTC. Its translation: CASSSWTGPNYEQYF.

The V gene is TRBV4-2, the J gene TRBJ1-2; tentatively, D is TRBD1 (5 bases). Germline CDR1 is LGHNA and CDR2 is YNFKEQ. The V end lost 0 bases, the J end lost 3 bases, and 11 bases lay between the germline ends. The CDR3 spans 15 residues. CDR3 sequence (DNA): TGTGCCAGCAGCCAAGATTGGGGGATCGACTATGGCTACACCTTC. Protein: CASSQDWGIDYGYTF.

This chain joins TRBV12-3 or TRBV12-4 and TRBJ2-3, with unresolved D. Between the trimmed V and J ends, which lost 5 bases and 11 bases, there was a span of 20 bases. The CDR3 spans 14 residues. The CDR3 is CASSGDGSRDVQYF. CDR3 bases: TGTGCCAGCAGTGGGGATGGGTCGCGTGATGTGCAGTATTTT.

The chain carries TRBV12-3 or TRBV12-4 and TRBJ1-1; 9 bases fit TRBD1. The CDR3 has 15 residues. Trimming removed 4 bases from V and 1 base from J; junction bases left unmatched: 4. The DNA for the CDR3 is TGTGCCAGCAGTTCGCCGGGACAGGGGAACACTGAAGCTTTCTTT. It yields the protein CASSSPGQGNTEAFF.

This clonotype was counted between two and nine times. This chain's CDR3 is CSVERDRDADEQYF. DNA of the CDR3: TGCAGCGTTGAACGTGACAGGGACGCGGACGAGCAGTACTTC. The chain couples TRBV29-1 to TRBJ2-7; 7 bases line up with TRBD1. Germline loops: CDR1 SQVTM, CDR2 ANQGSEA. With 2 bases clipped from V and 5 bases from J, the junction kept 9 bases outside the gene matches. The CDR3 is 14 residues long.